These 22 T cell receptor beta chains came from one sample sequenced in a study of regulatory T cells in long-lasting Graves disease. Time point noted: newly diagnosed GD, antithyroid drugs for less than 3 months. PBMC-derived RNA was used for the TCR library. With iRepertoire HTBI primers and Arm-PCR of CDR3 regions, TCR beta libraries were built. From the multiplex PCR reads, TCRdb called clonotypes with MiXCR, one entry per CDR3 protein. The sample lists 680,000 or so distinct CDR3 sequences, about 16% occurring once. These data were also filed under a second study, of T cells in Graves' hyperthyroidism and ophthalmopathy.

The sample here was peripheral blood mononuclear cells (PBMCs), taken at new diagnosis, from a patient treated with antithyroid drugs. These receptors originate from a woman in her thirties with Graves disease.

This clonotype came up many times. The chain is built from TRBV11-2 and TRBJ2-3; no clear D gene. V shed 3 bases and J shed 5 bases, with 12 bases lying between them. CDR1 is SGHAT and CDR2 is FQNNGV in the germline V gene. The CDR3 is 14 residues long. CDR3 nucleotides: TGTGCCAGCAGCTTCTTGAGGCCGGGAGATACGCAGTATTTT. Encoded protein: CASSFLRPGDTQYF. Variable domain in full (rest from reference TRBV11-2 and TRBJ2-3): EAGVAQSPRYKIIEKRQSVAFWCNPISGHATLYWYQQILGQGPKLLIQFQNNGVVDDSQLPKDRFSAERLKGVDSTLKIQPAKLEDSAVYLCASSFLRPGDTQYFGPGTRLTVL.

The genes are TRBV2 and TRBJ1-2; no definite D call. Trimming took off 2 bases at V and 5 bases at J, with 15 bases between the two ends. Germline V gene lookup returns CDR1 SNHLY and CDR2 FYNNEI. The CDR3 is 15 residues long. Written as DNA, the CDR3 is TGTGCCAGCAGTGAAATGATGGAGGGAGGGTATGGCTACACCTTC. It codes for CASSEMMEGGYGYTF.

The V gene is TRBV3-1, the J gene TRBJ1-1, with a possible D match to TRBD1 (5 bases). V was trimmed by 3 bases and J by 11 bases, leaving 22 bases between them. The CDR3 totals 15 residues. Germline loops: CDR1 LGHDT, CDR2 YNNKEL (reference sequence). CDR3 DNA: TGTGCCAGCAGCCAGGCGGCCGGGACTAAGGTAGACGCTTTCTTT. This codes for CASSQAAGTKVDAFF.

The chain employs TRBV10-2 and TRBJ2-5, with TRBD1 identical over 7 bases. The J segment lost 5 bases and the V segment lost 3 bases, leaving 12 bases of the junction unmatched. The CDR3 contains 16 residues. Germline CDR1 is WSHSY and CDR2 is SAAADI. The DNA of the CDR3 is TGCGCCAGCAGTGACCCAGACAGGGTCTTCCGGGAGACCCAGTACTTC. This gives the protein CASSDPDRVFRETQYF.

This clonotype was picked up a small number of times. V usage is TRBV6-1 and J usage is TRBJ1-2; no clear D gene. Trimming stripped 6 bases from V and 5 bases from J, with 16 bases between. Germline-derived CDR1 and CDR2 are MNHNS and SASEGT. The CDR3 length is 14 residues. This chain's CDR3 is CASSPLGRGYGYTF. DNA for the CDR3: TGTGCCAGCAGCCCCCTGGGAAGAGGATATGGCTACACCTTC.

This clonotype was found many times. The chain carries TRBV28 and TRBJ2-6, with D unresolved. V shed 3 bases and J shed 1 base, with 7 bases lying between them. This CDR3 contains 15 residues. The germline CDR1 and CDR2 sequences are MDHEN and SYDVKM. The DNA for the CDR3 is TGTGCCAGCAGTTTCCTATGGTCTGGGGCCAACGTCCTGACTTTC. It is translated as CASSFLWSGANVLTF.

The CDR3 coding sequence is TGTGCCAGTACGCAGGGGCGGCAGCCCCAGCATTTT. This translates into CASTQGRQPQHF. The chain carries TRBV19 and TRBJ1-5, with D perhaps TRBD1 (6 bases). Per germline, CDR1 LNHDA and CDR2 SQIVND (reference sequence). The ends were cut back, 7 bases at V and 7 bases at J, with 11 bases in the middle. The CDR3 is 12 amino acids.

The V call is TRBV4-2, the J call TRBJ1-3; D is uncertain. The CDR3 has 15 amino acids. Germline V lookup: CDR1 LGHNA, CDR2 YNFKEQ. Trimming took off 2 bases at V and 3 bases at J, with 11 bases between the two ends. The CDR3 is CASSQWAGLGNTIYF. The CDR3 DNA is TGTGCCAGCAGCCAATGGGCAGGACTTGGAAACACCATATATTTT.

The chain joins TRBV6-2 or TRBV6-3 to TRBJ1-5; D might be TRBD1 (5 bases). Trimming took off 6 bases at V and 7 bases at J, with 16 bases between the two ends. CDR1 is MNHEY, CDR2 SVGEGT, per germline. The CDR3 runs to 14 residues. CDR3 residues: CASRFPGGKQPQHF. CDR3 DNA: TGTGCCAGCAGATTCCCGGGGGGGAAACAGCCCCAGCATTTT.

Only a few counts were recorded for this clonotype. J is TRBJ2-2 and V is TRBV19; 8 nucleotides agree with TRBD2. Germline values: CDR1 LNHDA, CDR2 SQIVND (reference sequence). There are 16 residues in the CDR3. Germline trimming cut 7 bases from V and 2 bases from J; bases unmatched to any gene: 9. The CDR3 DNA reads TGTGCCAGTATAGACGGGAGGGCCCGTAACACCGGGGAGCTGTTTTTT. Protein product: CASIDGRARNTGELFF.

This clonotype was counted a few times. The chain uses TRBV18 and TRBJ1-6, with D perhaps matching TRBD1 (5 bases). The CDR3 runs 16 residues. V lost 6 bases to trimming and J lost 7 bases, with 19 bases between them. Germline V lookup: CDR1 KGHSH, CDR2 LQKENI. The CDR3 spells CASSLTGGQRNSPLHF. The CDR3 DNA follows: TGTGCCAGCTCCCTTACAGGAGGGCAACGCAATTCACCCCTCCACTTT.

Many counts were recorded for this clonotype. CDR3 bases: TGTGCCAGCGGGGGGGCGGGCTCTCTCTACGAGCAGTACTTC. Encoded protein: CASGGAGSLYEQYF. The chain joins TRBV28 to TRBJ2-7; maybe TRBD2 (7 bases). Trimming left V 8 bases short and J 3 bases short, with 17 bases between. CDR3 length: 14 amino acids. The V gene's germline CDR1 is MDHEN and CDR2 SYDVKM.

At least ten counts were recorded for this clonotype. The chain recombines TRBV24-1 with TRBJ1-2; TRBD1 agrees at 7 bases. This CDR3 is 16 amino acids long. The germline V gene has CDR1 KGHDR and CDR2 SFDVKD. Trimming took 3 bases from V and 0 from J; bases not matched to a gene: 6. For the CDR3, the DNA is TGTGCCACCAGTGATGGCCCTACAGGGGCTAACTATGGCTACACCTTC. Protein: CATSDGPTGANYGYTF.

The chain uses TRBV9 and TRBJ2-3; 11 bases are shared with TRBD2. Germline V gene lookup returns CDR1 SGDLS and CDR2 YYNGEE. The CDR3 is made up of 17 amino acids. With V trimmed by 0 bases and J by 1 base, 4 bases remained unmatched. CDR3 residues: CASSVGGTSGGTDTQYF. The DNA of the CDR3 is TGTGCCAGCAGCGTAGGTGGGACTAGCGGCGGCACAGATACGCAGTATTTT.

Many counts were recorded for this clonotype. The chain couples TRBV24-1 to TRBJ2-2, with 11 bases matching TRBD1. The V gene end was trimmed by 9 bases and the J gene end by 4 bases; junction bases not matched to a gene: 9. CDR3 length: 16 amino acids. Germline loops: CDR1 KGHDR, CDR2 SFDVKD. For the CDR3, the DNA is TGTGCCACCTCCCTGACCGGGACAGGGGGCACCGGGGAGCTGTTTTTT. Its protein is CATSLTGTGGTGELFF.

This clonotype has more than one count but fewer than ten. The chain is built from TRBV27 and TRBJ1-1; TRBD1 agrees at 9 bases. This CDR3 spans 14 amino acids. The germline V gene encodes CDR1 MNHEY and CDR2 SMNVEV (reference sequence). J lost 1 base, V lost 8 bases, and 5 bases had no gene match. CDR3 in amino acids: CASGTGLTNTEAFF. CDR3 bases: TGTGCCAGCGGGACAGGGCTTACGAACACTGAAGCTTTCTTT.

This clonotype showed up many times. The V gene is TRBV6-5, the J gene TRBJ1-1, with no clear D. V dropped 6 bases and J dropped 7 bases, with 12 bases sitting between them. Looked up from germline, CDR1 is MNHEY and CDR2 is SVGAGI. This CDR3 spans 12 amino acids. CDR3 in DNA: TGTGCCAGCAGCTACGGCTCTATTGAAGCTTTCTTT. Protein: CASSYGSIEAFF.

The rearrangement links TRBV6-2 or TRBV6-3 to TRBJ2-5; 12 bases are a match to TRBD2. J was trimmed by 7 bases and V by 2 bases; bases with no gene match: 11. Per the germline V gene, CDR1 is MNHEY and CDR2 is SVGEGT. The CDR3 has 17 amino acids. The CDR3 spells CASSYLAGGPGEGTQYF. Written as DNA, the CDR3 is TGTGCCAGCAGTTACCTAGCGGGAGGGCCGGGGGAAGGGACCCAGTACTTC.

Ten or more counts support this clonotype. The chain recombines TRBV25-1 with TRBJ2-1, with D unclear. The germline CDR1 and CDR2 sequences are MGHDK and SYGVNS. The CDR3 is 12 residues long. V gave up 5 bases and J gave up 9 bases, with 11 bases separating them. The CDR3 DNA is TGTGCCAGCAGTCACCCGACGGGTGAGCAGTTCTTC. It specifies CASSHPTGEQFF.

In this sample, this clonotype turned up a few times. The chain joins TRBV18 to TRBJ1-1; D might be TRBD1 (5 bases). V was pared by 6 bases and J by 10 bases, with 15 bases between. CDR3 size: 12 residues. Germline values: CDR1 KGHSH, CDR2 LQKENI. The CDR3 nucleotides are TGTGCCAGCTCCCTCAGGGCTAGTAGAGCTTTCTTT. Its translation is CASSLRASRAFF.

The table lists this clonotype with a few counts. A much bigger clone sits one base away, suggesting this may be a read error. The V and J genes are TRBV7-3 and TRBJ1-4, with 7 bases that match TRBD1. Germline lookup yields CDR1 SGHTA and CDR2 FQGTGA. The CDR3 is 16 residues long. CDR3: CASGLMPGTANEKLFF. In DNA, the CDR3 is TGTGCCAGCGGCTTAATGCCTGGGACAGCAAATGAAAAACTGTTTTTT.

At least ten counts were recorded for this clonotype. J is TRBJ1-4 and V is TRBV2; a weak D match, TRBD1 (6 bases). In germline, CDR1 is SNHLY, CDR2 FYNNEI. V lost 7 bases, J lost 6 bases, and 15 bases lay in between. There are 14 residues in the CDR3. The CDR3 reads CASIAGRTDEKLFF. CDR3 bases: TGTGCCAGCATCGCGGGCCGGACAGATGAAAAACTGTTTTTT.